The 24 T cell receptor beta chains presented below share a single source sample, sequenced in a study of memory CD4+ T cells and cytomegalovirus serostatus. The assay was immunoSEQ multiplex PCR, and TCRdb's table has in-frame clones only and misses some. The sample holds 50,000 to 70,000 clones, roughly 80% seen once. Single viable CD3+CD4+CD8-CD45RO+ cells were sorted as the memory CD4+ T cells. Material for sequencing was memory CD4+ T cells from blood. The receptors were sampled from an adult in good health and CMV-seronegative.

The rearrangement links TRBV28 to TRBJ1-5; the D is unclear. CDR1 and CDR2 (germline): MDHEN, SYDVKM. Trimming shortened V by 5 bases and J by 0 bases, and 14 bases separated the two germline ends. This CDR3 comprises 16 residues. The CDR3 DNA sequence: TGTGCCAGCAGTCCCTGGAGGCGTAATAGCAATCAGCCCCAGCATTTT. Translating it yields CASSPWRRNSNQPQHF.

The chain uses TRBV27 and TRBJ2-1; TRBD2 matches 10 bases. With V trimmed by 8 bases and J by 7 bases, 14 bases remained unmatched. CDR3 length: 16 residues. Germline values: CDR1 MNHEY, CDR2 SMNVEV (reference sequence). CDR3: CASASGLAGVRNEQFF. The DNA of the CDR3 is TGTGCCAGCGCCTCGGGCCTAGCGGGAGTGAGGAATGAGCAGTTCTTC.

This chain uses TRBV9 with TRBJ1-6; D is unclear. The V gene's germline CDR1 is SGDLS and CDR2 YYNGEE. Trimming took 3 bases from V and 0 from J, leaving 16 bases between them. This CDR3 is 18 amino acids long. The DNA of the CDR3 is TGTGCCAGCAGCGCCCGGTCTGCTGGGAGCTCCTATAATTCACCCCTCCACTTT. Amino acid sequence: CASSARSAGSSYNSPLHF.

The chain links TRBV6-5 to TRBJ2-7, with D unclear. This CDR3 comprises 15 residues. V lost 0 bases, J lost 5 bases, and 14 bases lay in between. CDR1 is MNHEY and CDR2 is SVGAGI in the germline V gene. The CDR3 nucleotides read TGTGCCAGCAGTTACTCGATAAGTAGCCTTGACGAGCAGTACTTC. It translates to CASSYSISSLDEQYF.

The CDR3 loop is CASLRQPNTGELFF. In DNA form, the CDR3 reads TGTGCCAGCTTGAGACAGCCGAACACCGGGGAGCTGTTTTTT. The V call is TRBV6-1, the J call TRBJ2-2, with a weak D call TRBD1 (5 bases). The V end was cut by 8 bases, the J end by 0 bases, with 10 bases between. CDR3 size: 14 residues. From germline, CDR1 is MNHNS and CDR2 SASEGT.

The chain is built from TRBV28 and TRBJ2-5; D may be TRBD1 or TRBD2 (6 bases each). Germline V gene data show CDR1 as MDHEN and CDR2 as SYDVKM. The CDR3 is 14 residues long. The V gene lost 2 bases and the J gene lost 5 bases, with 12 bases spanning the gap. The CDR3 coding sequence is TGTGCCAGCAGTTTACTGGGGGGCTCGGAGACCCAGTACTTC. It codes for CASSLLGGSETQYF.

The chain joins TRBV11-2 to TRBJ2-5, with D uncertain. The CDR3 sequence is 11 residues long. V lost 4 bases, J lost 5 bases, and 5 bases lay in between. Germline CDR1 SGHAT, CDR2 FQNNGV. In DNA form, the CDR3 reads TGTGCCAGCAGCTCGATTGAGACCCAGTACTTC. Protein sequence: CASSSIETQYF.

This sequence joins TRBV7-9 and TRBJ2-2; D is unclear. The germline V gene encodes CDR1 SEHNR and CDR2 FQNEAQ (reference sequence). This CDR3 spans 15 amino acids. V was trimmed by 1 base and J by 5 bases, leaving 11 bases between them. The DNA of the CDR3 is TGTGCCAGCAGCTTAGAACCGGTGCAGACCGGGGAGCTGTTTTTT. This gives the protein CASSLEPVQTGELFF.

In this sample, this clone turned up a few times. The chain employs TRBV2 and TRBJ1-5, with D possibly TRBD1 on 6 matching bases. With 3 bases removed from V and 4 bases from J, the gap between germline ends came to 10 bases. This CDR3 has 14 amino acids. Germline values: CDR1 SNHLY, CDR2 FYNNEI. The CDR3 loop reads CASSERQGNQPQHF. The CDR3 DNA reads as TGTGCCAGCAGTGAGAGGCAGGGGAATCAGCCCCAGCATTTT. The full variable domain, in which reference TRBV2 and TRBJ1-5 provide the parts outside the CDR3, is EPEVTQTPSHQVTQMGQEVILRCVPISNHLYFYWYRQILGQKVEFLVSFYNNEISEKSEIFDDQFSVERPDGSNFTLKIRSTKLEDSAMYFCASSERQGNQPQHFGDGTRLSIL.

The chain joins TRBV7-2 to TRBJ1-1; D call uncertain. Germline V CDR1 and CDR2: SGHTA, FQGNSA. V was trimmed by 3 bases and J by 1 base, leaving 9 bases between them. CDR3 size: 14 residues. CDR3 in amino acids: CASSFNPGNTEAFF. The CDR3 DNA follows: TGTGCCAGCAGCTTCAACCCGGGGAACACTGAAGCTTTCTTT.

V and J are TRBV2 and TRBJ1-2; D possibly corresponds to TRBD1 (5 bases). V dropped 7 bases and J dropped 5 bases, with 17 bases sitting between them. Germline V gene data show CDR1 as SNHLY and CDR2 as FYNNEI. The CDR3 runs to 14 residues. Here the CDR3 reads CASNGDSFLYGYTF. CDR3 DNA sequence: TGTGCCAGCAACGGAGACAGCTTCCTTTATGGCTACACCTTC. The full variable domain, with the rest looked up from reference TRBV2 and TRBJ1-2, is EPEVTQTPSHQVTQMGQEVILRCVPISNHLYFYWYRQILGQKVEFLVSFYNNEISEKSEIFDDQFSVERPDGSNFTLKIRSTKLEDSAMYFCASNGDSFLYGYTFGSGTRLTVV.

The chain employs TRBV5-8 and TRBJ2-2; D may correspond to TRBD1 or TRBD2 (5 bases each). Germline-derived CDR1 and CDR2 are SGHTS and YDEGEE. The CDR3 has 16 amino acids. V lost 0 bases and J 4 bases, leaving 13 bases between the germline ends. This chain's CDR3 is CASSLDLGVTTGELFF. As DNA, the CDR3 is TGTGCCAGCAGCTTGGATCTGGGGGTGACCACCGGGGAGCTGTTTTTT.

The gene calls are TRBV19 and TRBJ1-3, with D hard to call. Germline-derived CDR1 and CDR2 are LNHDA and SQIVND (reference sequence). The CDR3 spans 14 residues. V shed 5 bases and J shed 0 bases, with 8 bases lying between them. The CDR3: CASSPRFSGNTIYF. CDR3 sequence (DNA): TGTGCCAGTAGTCCCCGGTTCTCTGGAAACACCATATATTTT.

CDR3: CASSSRILSYNEQFF. The DNA for the CDR3 is TGTGCCAGCAGCAGCCGAATCCTGTCCTACAATGAGCAGTTCTTC. The chain recombines TRBV13 with TRBJ2-1; no clear D. The CDR3 totals 15 residues. Trimming cost V 5 bases and J 1 base, with 12 bases left between them. Germline loops: CDR1 PRHDT, CDR2 FYEKMQ (reference sequence).

CDR3: CASSSSGSGETQYF. The CDR3, as DNA: TGTGCCAGTAGTTCCTCAGGGAGTGGAGAGACCCAGTACTTC. J is TRBJ2-5 and V is TRBV19; D may correspond to TRBD1 or TRBD2 (5 bases each). The V gene lost 5 bases and the J gene lost 4 bases, with 14 bases spanning the gap. CDR3 length equals 14 residues. Per germline, CDR1 LNHDA and CDR2 SQIVND (reference sequence).

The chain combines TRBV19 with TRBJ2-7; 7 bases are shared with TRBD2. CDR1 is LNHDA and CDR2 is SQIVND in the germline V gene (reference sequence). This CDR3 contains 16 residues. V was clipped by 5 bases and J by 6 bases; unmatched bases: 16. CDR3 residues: CASSSFRGVGAREQYF. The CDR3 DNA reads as TGTGCCAGTAGTTCCTTCCGGGGGGTAGGGGCTCGCGAGCAGTACTTC.

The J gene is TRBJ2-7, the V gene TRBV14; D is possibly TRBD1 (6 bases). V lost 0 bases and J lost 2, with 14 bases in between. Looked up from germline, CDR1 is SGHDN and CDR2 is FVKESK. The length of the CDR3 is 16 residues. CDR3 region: CASSQDGEGDPYEQYF. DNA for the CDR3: TGTGCCAGCAGCCAAGATGGAGAGGGGGACCCCTACGAGCAGTACTTC.

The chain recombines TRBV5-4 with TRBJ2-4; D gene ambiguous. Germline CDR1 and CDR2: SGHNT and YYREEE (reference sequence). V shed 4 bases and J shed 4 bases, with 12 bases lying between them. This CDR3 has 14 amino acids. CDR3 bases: TGTGCCAGCAGCCATCAGACACCTAAAAACATTCAGTACTTC. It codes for CASSHQTPKNIQYF.

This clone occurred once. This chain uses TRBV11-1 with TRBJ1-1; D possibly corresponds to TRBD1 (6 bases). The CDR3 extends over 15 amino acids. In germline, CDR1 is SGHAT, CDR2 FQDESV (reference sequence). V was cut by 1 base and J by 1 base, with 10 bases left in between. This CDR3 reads CASSLGLQGNTEAFF. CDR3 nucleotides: TGTGCCAGCAGCTTAGGGTTACAGGGGAACACTGAAGCTTTCTTT.

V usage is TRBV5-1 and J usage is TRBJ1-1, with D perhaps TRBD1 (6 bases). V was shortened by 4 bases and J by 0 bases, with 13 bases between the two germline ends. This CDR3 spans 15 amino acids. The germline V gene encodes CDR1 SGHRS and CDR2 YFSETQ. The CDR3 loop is CASSMIDRLNTEAFF. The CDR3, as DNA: TGCGCCAGCAGCATGATAGACAGGCTGAACACTGAAGCTTTCTTT.

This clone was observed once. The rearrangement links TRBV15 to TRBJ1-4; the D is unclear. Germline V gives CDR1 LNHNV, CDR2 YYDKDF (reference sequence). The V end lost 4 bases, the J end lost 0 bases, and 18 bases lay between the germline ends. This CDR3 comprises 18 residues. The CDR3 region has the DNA TGTGCCACCAGCAAAGGCCCCTGGACCCAAACAACTAATGAAAAACTGTTTTTT. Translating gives CATSKGPWTQTTNEKLFF.

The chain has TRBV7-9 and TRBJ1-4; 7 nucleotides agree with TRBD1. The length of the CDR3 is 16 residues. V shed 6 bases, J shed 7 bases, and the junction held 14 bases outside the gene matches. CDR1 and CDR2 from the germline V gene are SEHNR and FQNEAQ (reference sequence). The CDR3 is CASRLDRTGRGEKLFF. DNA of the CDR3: TGTGCCAGCAGGCTAGACCGGACAGGTCGAGGTGAAAAACTGTTTTTT.

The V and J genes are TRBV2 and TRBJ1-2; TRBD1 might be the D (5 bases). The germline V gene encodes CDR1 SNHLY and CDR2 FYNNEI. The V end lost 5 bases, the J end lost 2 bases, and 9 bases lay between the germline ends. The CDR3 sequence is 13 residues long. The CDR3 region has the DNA TGTGCCAGCAGTTACGACAGCAACTATGGCTACACCTTC. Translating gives CASSYDSNYGYTF.

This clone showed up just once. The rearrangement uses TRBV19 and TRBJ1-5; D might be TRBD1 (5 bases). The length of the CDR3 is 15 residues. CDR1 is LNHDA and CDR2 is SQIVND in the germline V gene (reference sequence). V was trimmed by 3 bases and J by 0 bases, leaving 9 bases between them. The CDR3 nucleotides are TGTGCCAGTAGTATCTCGGGACTTAGCAATCAGCCCCAGCATTTT. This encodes CASSISGLSNQPQHF.